This TCR beta chain appears in the sequencing data of a study of blood T cell repertoires in COVID-19. Per the study methods: Nucleated cell counts were estimated from reference gene primer amplification. Method: immunoSEQ multiplex PCR; TCRdb's copy keeps in-frame clones and lacks some. V, J and clone size reflect that table, while D and trimming were determined from the DNA. In the table there are 200,000 to 250,000 clones, 86% of which are singletons. Looked up from germline, CDR1 is SGHNT and CDR2 is YYREEE (reference sequence). J lost 0 bases, V lost 0 bases, and 7 bases had no gene match. This CDR3 contains 17 residues.

Sequencing was done on a sample of PBMCs or T cells enriched from blood (not recorded which). The rearrangement links TRBV5-4 to TRBJ2-3, with TRBD1 identical over 7 bases. The TCR was taken from a woman between 40 and 55 years old with acute COVID-19. CDR3 nucleotide sequence: TGTGCCAGCAGCTTGGGGGTCGGACAGGCTAGCACAGATACGCAGTATTTT. Residues: CASSLGVGQASTDTQYF.